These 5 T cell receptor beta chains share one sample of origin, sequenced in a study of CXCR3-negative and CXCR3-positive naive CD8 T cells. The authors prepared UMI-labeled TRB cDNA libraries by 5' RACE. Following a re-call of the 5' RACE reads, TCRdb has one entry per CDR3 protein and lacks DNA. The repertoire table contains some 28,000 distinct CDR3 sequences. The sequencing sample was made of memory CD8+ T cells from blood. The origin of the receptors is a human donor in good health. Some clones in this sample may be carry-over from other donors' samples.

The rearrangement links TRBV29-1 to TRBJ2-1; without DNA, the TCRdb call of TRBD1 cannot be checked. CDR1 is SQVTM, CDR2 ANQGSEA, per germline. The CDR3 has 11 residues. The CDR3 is CSVGLSDEQFF.

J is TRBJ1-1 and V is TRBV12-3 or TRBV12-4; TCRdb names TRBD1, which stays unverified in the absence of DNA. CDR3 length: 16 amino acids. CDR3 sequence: CASRNQDRVGPTEAFF.

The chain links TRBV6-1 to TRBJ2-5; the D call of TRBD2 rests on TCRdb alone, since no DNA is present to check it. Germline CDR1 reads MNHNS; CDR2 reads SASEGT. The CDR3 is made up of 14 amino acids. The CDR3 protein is CASSEGGDLATQYF.

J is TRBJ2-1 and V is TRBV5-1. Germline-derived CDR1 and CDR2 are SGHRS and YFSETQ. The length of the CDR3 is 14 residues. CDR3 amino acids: CASSLSDNYNEQFF. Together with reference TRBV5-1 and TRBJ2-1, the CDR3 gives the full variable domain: KAGVTQTPRYLIKTRGQQVTLSCSPISGHRSVSWYQQTPGQGLQFLFEYFSETQRNKGNFPGRFSGRQFSNSRSEMNVSTLELGDSALYLCASSLSDNYNEQFFGPGTRLTVL.

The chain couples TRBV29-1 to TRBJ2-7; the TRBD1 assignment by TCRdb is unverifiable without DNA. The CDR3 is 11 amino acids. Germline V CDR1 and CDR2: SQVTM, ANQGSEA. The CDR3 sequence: CSVPGTYEQYF.